This TCR beta chain was documented in a study of CD8+CD57+ T cells in acquired aplastic anemia. Study-wide background: Sorted CD4+ and CD8+ cells yielded 3 to 3.5 ug of DNA on average. Among healthy donors, CD4+ cells averaged about 10 million reads. Study findings and constraints: Patients and controls shared twenty-nine CD8+ CDR3 sequences.

Per germline, CDR1 KGHSH and CDR2 LQKENI. Trimming at V came to 3 bases and at J to 7 bases, leaving 3 bases not matched to a gene. This CDR3 contains 13 residues. The template for TCR beta VDJ and CDR3 sequence profiling was genomic DNA. MiXCR, applied by TCRdb to the reads, yields one record per CDR3 protein. This table holds 100,000 to 120,000 distinct CDR3 sequences, 51% found once. This clonotype occurred a few times. Its matching antigen is unknown. V and J are TRBV18 and TRBJ2-7; 10 nucleotides align to TRBD1. The sample was sorted CD4+, CD8+, or CD8+CD57+ T cells (not recorded which) from PBMCs. The TCR comes from a human donor in good health, serving as a control. The CDR3 DNA sequence: TGTGCCAGCTCACCGGGACAGGGGTTGGAGCAGTACTTC. The encoded protein is CASSPGQGLEQYF.